This T cell receptor (beta chain) was captured in a study of blood T cell repertoires in COVID-19. On the study more broadly: Samples of COVID-19 (acute and convalescent) were obtained from the United States, Italy and Spain.

Sequencing was performed with immunoSEQ multiplex PCR; in TCRdb, only in-frame clones are kept and a portion is missing. The repertoire includes about 250,000 clones, around 90% of them detected once, and over 1.3% sits in the top ten. J gave up 10 bases and V 4 bases, and 7 bases lay outside the gene matches. CDR3 length: 13 amino acids. The germline gives CDR1 KGHSH, CDR2 LQKENI. The sample consisted of peripheral blood. This sequence joins TRBV18 and TRBJ2-1; 7 nucleotides agree with TRBD1. This TCR came from a man older than 75 with acute or convalescent COVID-19. CDR3: CASSQDRDGEQFF. Written as DNA, the CDR3 is TGTGCCAGCTCACAAGACAGGGACGGGGAGCAGTTCTTC.